This passage covers 25 T cell receptor beta chains from one sample sequenced in a study of identical twins. TCRdb analysed the 5' RACE reads with MiXCR anew, one entry per CDR3 protein. The table has roughly 350,000 distinct CDR3 sequences, 9% seen once; the top ten hold roughly 9%. The sample taken for sequencing was naive T cells sorted from blood. The receptor set was obtained from a woman between 50 and 59 years old in good health.

This chain uses TRBV12-3 or TRBV12-4 with TRBJ2-1; D is uncertain. Trimming pared 3 bases from V and 8 bases from J, leaving 8 bases between. CDR3 length: 12 amino acids. The DNA for the CDR3 is TGTGCCAGCAGTTTTCTAGTCTATGAGCAGTTCTTC. This gives the protein CASSFLVYEQFF.

This clonotype has a count of ten or more. This chain joins TRBV12-3 or TRBV12-4 and TRBJ1-1, with TRBD1 identical over 8 bases. CDR3 length: 14 residues. Trimming removed 6 bases from V and 6 bases from J; junction bases left unmatched: 9. CDR3 region: CASSSSDRVPEAFF. The CDR3, as DNA: TGTGCCAGCAGCTCCTCGGACAGGGTACCTGAAGCTTTCTTT.

In this sample, this clonotype turned up many times. The CDR3 loop reads CASSLNRVPYEQYV. Here the CDR3 DNA reads TGTGCCAGCAGCTTGAACAGGGTTCCCTACGAGCAGTACGTC. The chain couples TRBV11-2 to TRBJ2-7, with TRBD1 as a possible D gene (6 bases). V was pared by 3 bases and J by 2 bases, with 11 bases between. This CDR3 has 14 residues. Germline V gives CDR1 SGHAT, CDR2 FQNNGV.

The chain joins TRBV5-1 to TRBJ2-1, with 7 bases fitting TRBD2. The CDR3 contains 14 residues. Germline CDR1 and CDR2: SGHRS and YFSETQ. The trim removed 3 bases at V and 9 bases at J, leaving 9 bases unmatched. CDR3 in DNA: TGCGCCAGCAGCTGGGGGGGGAGGGCCGGTGAGCAGTTCTTC. It is translated as CASSWGGRAGEQFF.

This clonotype was seen a few times. The CDR3: CASSLGGQGDYEQYF. As DNA, the CDR3 is TGTGCCAGCAGCCTAGGGGGACAGGGGGACTACGAGCAGTACTTC. The chain links TRBV7-9 to TRBJ2-7; 11 bases align to TRBD1. The CDR3 sequence is 15 residues long. Germline CDR1 reads SEHNR; CDR2 reads FQNEAQ (reference sequence). V dropped 5 bases and J dropped 3; count of bases not matched to a gene: 6.

The chain joins TRBV5-1 to TRBJ2-7; the D is unclear. CDR1 is SGHRS, CDR2 YFSETQ, per germline. V lost 5 bases, J lost 6 bases, and 9 bases lay in between. The CDR3 length is 11 residues. CDR3 sequence: CASRLNPEQYV. The CDR3 DNA reads as TGCGCCAGCAGATTAAACCCCGAGCAGTACGTC.

This chain joins TRBV6-2 or TRBV6-3 and TRBJ2-1; no clear D. Germline CDR1 MNHEY, CDR2 SVGEGT. The CDR3 is 12 residues long. V gave up 3 bases and J gave up 11 bases, with 11 bases separating them. The CDR3 is CASSYTRSQQFF. DNA for the CDR3: TGTGCCAGCAGTTATACTCGAAGTCAGCAGTTCTTC.

This clonotype was counted only a few times. The gene calls are TRBV11-3 and TRBJ2-5, with D perhaps matching TRBD1 or TRBD2 (6 bases each). CDR3 length equals 14 residues. The ends were cut back, 0 bases at V and 5 bases at J, with 10 bases in the middle. Per germline, CDR1 SGHNT and CDR2 YENEEA. In DNA form, the CDR3 reads TGTGCCAGCAGCTTAGACCGGGGGCCCGAGACCCAGTACTTC. Translated: CASSLDRGPETQYF.

This clonotype was counted ten times or more. This sequence joins TRBV10-3 and TRBJ2-7; no clear D. The CDR3 sequence is 14 residues long. Germline V gene data show CDR1 as ENHRY and CDR2 as SYGVKD. V shed 0 bases and J shed 3 bases, with 9 bases lying between them. CDR3 sequence: CAISESRTLYEQYF. Written as DNA, the CDR3 is TGTGCCATCAGTGAGTCTAGGACCCTCTACGAGCAGTACTTC.

This clonotype has a handful of counts. The CDR3 loop reads CASSPIGQGPHQPQHF. CDR3 nucleotide sequence: TGTGCCAGCAGCCCTATCGGACAGGGGCCTCATCAGCCCCAGCATTTT. V is TRBV12-3 or TRBV12-4 and J is TRBJ1-5; TRBD1 aligns across 9 bases. The CDR3 spans 16 residues. The V segment lost 6 bases and the J segment 5 bases; nucleotides outside the gene matches: 11.

This clonotype was picked up a small number of times. The genes are TRBV5-1 and TRBJ2-2; weak D call: TRBD2 (6 bases). Germline V gene data show CDR1 as SGHRS and CDR2 as YFSETQ. The V gene lost 4 bases and the J gene lost 6 bases, with 19 bases spanning the gap. This CDR3 is 16 amino acids long. As DNA, the CDR3 is TGCGCCAGCAGCCCCCGAGGCGGGCCGGGGGCCGGGGAGCTGTTTTTT. As protein: CASSPRGGPGAGELFF.

A few counts support this clonotype. The gene calls are TRBV29-1 and TRBJ1-1; the D gene is possibly TRBD1 (6 bases). The CDR3 runs 13 residues. In germline, CDR1 is SQVTM, CDR2 ANQGSEA. V was trimmed by 5 bases and J by 5 bases, leaving 15 bases between them. The CDR3 sequence: CSVRGTLGTEAFF. CDR3 sequence (DNA): TGCAGCGTTCGTGGGACATTAGGGACTGAAGCTTTCTTT.

The chain links TRBV12-3 or TRBV12-4 to TRBJ2-7; D remains ambiguous. V shed 5 bases and J shed 5 bases, with 10 bases lying between them. This CDR3 region has 12 residues. The CDR3 nucleotides are TGTGCCAGCAGTCCCCTTCCTCACGAGCAGTACTTC. Translation gives CASSPLPHEQYF.

The table lists this clonotype with a few counts. V and J are TRBV29-1 and TRBJ1-4; TRBD1 matches at 7 bases. Unmatched junction bases numbered 5, after V lost 7 bases and J lost 3 bases. The CDR3 extends over 13 amino acids. Germline V gene lookup returns CDR1 SQVTM and CDR2 ANQGSEA. CDR3 in DNA: TGCAGCGCTACAGGGGTAGCTAATGAAAAACTGTTTTTT. It yields the protein CSATGVANEKLFF.

This chain joins TRBV29-1 and TRBJ2-7, with D perhaps assigned TRBD1 or TRBD2 (6 bases each). This CDR3 spans 12 amino acids. Germline CDR1 SQVTM, CDR2 ANQGSEA. V was clipped by 7 bases and J by 6 bases, with 16 bases between them. The CDR3 bases are TGCAGCGGTCGGGGGCAGGCGGGCGAGCAGTACTTC. Amino acid sequence: CSGRGQAGEQYF.

This clonotype was observed at least ten times. This chain connects TRBV12-3 or TRBV12-4 to TRBJ2-7, with 7 positions matching TRBD1. J gave up 0 bases and V 6 bases, and 5 bases lay outside the gene matches. There are 14 residues in the CDR3. The CDR3 DNA follows: TGTGCCAGCAGCTACAGGGGCTCCTCCTACGAGCAGTACTTC. It yields the protein CASSYRGSSYEQYF.

In its sample, this clonotype was seen many times. This chain uses TRBV6-6 with TRBJ2-5, with D uncertain. V lost 4 bases to trimming and J lost 2 bases, with 8 bases between them. The CDR3 has 13 residues. The germline V gene has CDR1 MNHNY and CDR2 SVGAGI (reference sequence). The chain's CDR3 is CASSLLGQETQYF. For the CDR3, the DNA is TGTGCCAGCAGTTTATTGGGGCAAGAGACCCAGTACTTC.

The rearrangement uses TRBV20-1 and TRBJ2-7, with TRBD2 identical over 9 bases. The junction had 9 bases not matched to a gene; V was cut back by 4 bases and J by 5 bases. This CDR3 has 14 amino acids. The germline gives CDR1 DFQATT, CDR2 SNEGSKA (reference sequence). The CDR3 nucleotides are TGCAGTGCTACACTGGGTAGCGGGAGTCACGAGCAGTACTTC. Translated, it gives CSATLGSGSHEQYF.

This clonotype was recorded at least ten times. The CDR3 DNA reads as TGCGCCAGCACCGCGACAGGGGCCAAAAACATTCAGTACTTC. It specifies CASTATGAKNIQYF. This chain uses TRBV10-2 with TRBJ2-4, with 7 bases that match TRBD1. V trimming: 7 bases; J trimming: 1 base; junction bases outside the gene matches: 4. This CDR3 has 14 residues. Germline V gene lookup returns CDR1 WSHSY and CDR2 SAAADI.

This clonotype has only a few counts. The J gene is TRBJ2-2, the V gene TRBV5-1; 7 bases agree with TRBD1. The CDR3 length is 15 residues. CDR1 is SGHRS, CDR2 YFSETQ, per germline. The J segment lost 7 bases and the V segment lost 1 base, leaving 7 bases of the junction unmatched. DNA for the CDR3: TGCGCCAGCAGCTTGCCAGACAGGGATGGCGGGGAGCTGTTTTTT. This gives the protein CASSLPDRDGGELFF. Full variable domain (outside the CDR3, taken from reference TRBV5-1 and TRBJ2-2): KAGVTQTPRYLIKTRGQQVTLSCSPISGHRSVSWYQQTPGQGLQFLFEYFSETQRNKGNFPGRFSGRQFSNSRSEMNVSTLELGDSALYLCASSLPDRDGGELFFGEGSRLTVL.

This clonotype was counted at least ten times. The chain employs TRBV4-2 and TRBJ1-6, with a tentative D call TRBD1 (5 bases). Per the germline V gene, CDR1 is LGHNA and CDR2 is YNFKEQ. The CDR3 covers 15 residues. V was shortened by 1 base and J by 7 bases, with 11 bases between the two germline ends. The CDR3 DNA follows: TGTGCCAGCAGCCAAGGGGACGGCTCCAATTCACCCCTCCACTTT. This codes for CASSQGDGSNSPLHF.

The rearrangement joins TRBV7-9 to TRBJ1-2; D ambiguous. Germline V gene data show CDR1 as SEHNR and CDR2 as FQNEAQ (reference sequence). CDR3 length equals 13 residues. Trimming took 5 bases from V and 4 from J, leaving 11 bases between them. CDR3: CASSAGGSYGYTF. The CDR3 DNA reads TGTGCCAGCAGCGCCGGAGGGAGCTATGGCTACACCTTC.

This clonotype has ten or more counts. The V gene is TRBV12-3 or TRBV12-4, the J gene TRBJ2-5, with 7 bases matching TRBD2. V dropped 3 bases and J dropped 5; count of bases not matched to a gene: 6. The CDR3 contains 14 residues. CDR3 sequence reads: CASSLGSGVETQYF. The CDR3 DNA is TGTGCCAGCAGTTTGGGGAGCGGGGTTGAGACCCAGTACTTC.

This clonotype was found a few times. CDR3 DNA sequence: TGTGCCAGCAGTGTCCGGGACAGGGTAAACAATGAGCAGTTCTTC. Protein sequence: CASSVRDRVNNEQFF. The chain carries TRBV6-1 and TRBJ2-1; the match to TRBD1 covers 9 bases. Germline V gene lookup returns CDR1 MNHNS and CDR2 SASEGT. This CDR3 is 15 amino acids long. The ends lost 4 bases at V and 5 bases at J; junction bases unmatched: 6.

This sequence joins TRBV6-5 and TRBJ2-3; possibly TRBD2 for D (6 bases). Germline V gene lookup returns CDR1 MNHEY and CDR2 SVGAGI. V was pared by 0 bases and J by 1 base, with 14 bases between. The CDR3 covers 17 residues. The CDR3 is CASSYSIREWGTDTQYF. The DNA of the CDR3 is TGTGCCAGCAGTTACTCGATTCGGGAGTGGGGCACAGATACGCAGTATTTT.